This T cell receptor beta chain was captured by sequencing in a study of CXCR3-negative and CXCR3-positive naive CD8 T cells. In preparing the TRB cDNA libraries, 5' RACE with UMI labels was used. TCRdb reprocessed the 5' RACE reads and keeps a single row for each CDR3 protein, giving no DNA. The listing records 45,000 to 75,000 distinct CDR3 sequences. The CDR3 is 16 amino acids. The V gene's germline CDR1 is SGHNT and CDR2 YYREEE (reference sequence). V gene TRBV5-4 combines with J gene TRBJ2-2; TCRdb's D call of TRBD2 is untestable without DNA. The sequenced sample was naive CXCR3- CD8+ T cells from blood. The subset denotes: CD45RO-CCR7+CD27+CD95- naive CD8+ T cells lacking CXCR3 (TNR3-). The receptor's source is a human donor in good health. Some clones in this sample may be carry-over from other donors' samples. CDR3 sequence reads: CASSARLGLGTGELFF.